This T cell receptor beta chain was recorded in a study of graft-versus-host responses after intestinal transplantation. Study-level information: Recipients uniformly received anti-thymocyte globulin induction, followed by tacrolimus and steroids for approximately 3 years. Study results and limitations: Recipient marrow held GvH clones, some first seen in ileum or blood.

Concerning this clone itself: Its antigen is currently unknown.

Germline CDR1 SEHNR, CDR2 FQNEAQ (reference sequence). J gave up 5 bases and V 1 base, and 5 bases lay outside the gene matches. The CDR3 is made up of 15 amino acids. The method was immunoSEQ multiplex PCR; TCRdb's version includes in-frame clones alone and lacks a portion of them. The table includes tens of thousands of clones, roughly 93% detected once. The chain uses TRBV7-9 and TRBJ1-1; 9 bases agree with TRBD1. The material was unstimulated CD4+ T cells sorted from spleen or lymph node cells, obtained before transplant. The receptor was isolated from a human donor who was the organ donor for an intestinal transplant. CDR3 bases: TGTGCCAGCAGCTTAGGGCAGACAGGGGGTACTGAAGCTTTCTTT. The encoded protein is CASSLGQTGGTEAFF.